Below, one TCR beta chain is given with its context. The antigen is unknown. The study ran its PCR with 60 Vbeta and 13 Jbeta primers. Here immunoSEQ multiplex PCR was the method, and the copy in TCRdb shows in-frame clones only, minus some. The top ten hold approximately 0.62% of the sample, which has over 200,000 clones, about 80% seen once. The data are from a study of cytomegalovirus exposure and HLA in healthy donors. General observations from the study: TCR beta sequences reportedly predicted most subjects' HLA-A and HLA-B alleles accurately.

Material for sequencing was PBMCs. The TCR originated in a woman aged 40 to 50 in good health and CMV-seronegative.

The DNA of the CDR3 is TGTGCCAGCAGCTCCGACAGGTCCCACGGTGGGGAGCTGTTTTTT. Translated, it gives CASSSDRSHGGELFF. The V call is TRBV7-6, the J call TRBJ2-2, with D perhaps TRBD1 (6 bases). CDR3 length equals 15 residues. Germline V gene sequence: CDR1 SGHVS, CDR2 FNYEAQ. Trimming stripped 4 bases from V and 8 bases from J, with 17 bases between. The full variable domain, rest sourced from reference TRBV7-6 and TRBJ2-2, is GAGVSQSPRYKVTKRGQDVALRCDPISGHVSLYWYRQALGQGPEFLTYFNYEAQQDKSGLPNDRFSAERPEGSISTLTIQRTEQRDSAMYRCASSSDRSHGGELFFGEGSRLTVL.